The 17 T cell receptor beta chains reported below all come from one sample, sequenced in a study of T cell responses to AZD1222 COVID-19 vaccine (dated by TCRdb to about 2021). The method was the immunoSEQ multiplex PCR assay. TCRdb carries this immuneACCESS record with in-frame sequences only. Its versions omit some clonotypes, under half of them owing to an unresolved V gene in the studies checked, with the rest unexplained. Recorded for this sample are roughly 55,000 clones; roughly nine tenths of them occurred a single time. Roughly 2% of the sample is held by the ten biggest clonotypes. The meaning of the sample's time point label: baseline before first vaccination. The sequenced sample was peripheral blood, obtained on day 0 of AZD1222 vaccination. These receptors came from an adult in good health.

The CDR3 bases are TGTGCCAGCAGCTTAGTCGGCCTCGAGTTTACTGAAGCTTTCTTT. Its translation: CASSLVGLEFTEAFF. The chain combines TRBV7-8 with TRBJ1-1, with D unresolved. Trimming removed 1 base at V and 5 bases at J, with 14 bases between. Germline V gene sequence: CDR1 SGHVS, CDR2 FQNEAQ. The CDR3 is made up of 15 amino acids.

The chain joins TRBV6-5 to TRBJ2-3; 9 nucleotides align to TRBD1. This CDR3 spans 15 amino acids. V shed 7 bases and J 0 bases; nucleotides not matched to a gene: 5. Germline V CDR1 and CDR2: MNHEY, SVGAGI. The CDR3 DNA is TGTGCCAGCACCGGGGGGACAGGGAGCACAGATACGCAGTATTTT. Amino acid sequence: CASTGGTGSTDTQYF.

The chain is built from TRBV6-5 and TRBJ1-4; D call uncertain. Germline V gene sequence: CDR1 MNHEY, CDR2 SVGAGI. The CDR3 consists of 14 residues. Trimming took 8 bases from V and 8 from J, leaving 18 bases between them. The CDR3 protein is CASANSGIKEKLFF. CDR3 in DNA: TGTGCCAGCGCCAACTCAGGAATCAAGGAAAAACTGTTTTTT.

This CDR3 is CASSLDTFSPLHF. The CDR3 nucleotides are TGTGCCAGCAGTTTAGACACCTTTTCACCCCTCCACTTT. The V call is TRBV12-3 or TRBV12-4, the J call TRBJ1-6; D not certain. CDR3 size: 13 residues. V dropped 1 base and J dropped 9 bases, with 7 bases sitting between them.

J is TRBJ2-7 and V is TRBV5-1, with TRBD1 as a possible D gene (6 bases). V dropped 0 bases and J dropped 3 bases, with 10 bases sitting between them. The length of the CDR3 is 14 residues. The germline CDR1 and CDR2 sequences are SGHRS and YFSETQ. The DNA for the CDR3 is TGCGCCAGCAGCTTGGAGGCAGGGGACTACGAGCAGTACTTC. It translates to CASSLEAGDYEQYF.

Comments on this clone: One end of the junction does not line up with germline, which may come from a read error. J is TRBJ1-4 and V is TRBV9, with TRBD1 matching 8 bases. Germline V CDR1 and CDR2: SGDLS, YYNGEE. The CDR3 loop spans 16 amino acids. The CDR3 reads CASSTGQGGGHDKLFF. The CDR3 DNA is TGTGCCAGCAGCACCGGACAGGGTGGGGGCCATGACAAACTGTTTTTT.

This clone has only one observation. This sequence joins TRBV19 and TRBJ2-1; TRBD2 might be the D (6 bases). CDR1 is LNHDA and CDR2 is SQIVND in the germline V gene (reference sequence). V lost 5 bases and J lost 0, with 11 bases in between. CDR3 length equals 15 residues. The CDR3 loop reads CASSAIADSYNEQFF. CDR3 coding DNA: TGTGCCAGTAGTGCCATAGCGGACTCCTACAATGAGCAGTTCTTC.

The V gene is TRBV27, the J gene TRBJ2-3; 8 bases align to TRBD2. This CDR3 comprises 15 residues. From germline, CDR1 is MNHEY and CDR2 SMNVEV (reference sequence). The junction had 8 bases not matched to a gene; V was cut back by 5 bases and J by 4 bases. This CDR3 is CASSPKGLGADTQYF. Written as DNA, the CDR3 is TGTGCCAGCAGTCCCAAGGGACTAGGCGCAGATACGCAGTATTTT.

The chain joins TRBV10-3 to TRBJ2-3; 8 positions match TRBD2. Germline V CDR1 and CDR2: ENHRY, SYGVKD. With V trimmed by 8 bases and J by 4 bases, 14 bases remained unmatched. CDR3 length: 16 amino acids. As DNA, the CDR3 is TGTGCCATCTCCAAGGTTAGCGGGGAAGGTTCAGATACGCAGTATTTT. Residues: CAISKVSGEGSDTQYF.

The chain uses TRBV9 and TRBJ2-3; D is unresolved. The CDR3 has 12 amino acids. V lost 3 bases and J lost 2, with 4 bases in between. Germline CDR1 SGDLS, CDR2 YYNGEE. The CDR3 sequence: CASSAHTDTQYF. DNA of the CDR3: TGTGCCAGCAGCGCACACACAGATACGCAGTATTTT.

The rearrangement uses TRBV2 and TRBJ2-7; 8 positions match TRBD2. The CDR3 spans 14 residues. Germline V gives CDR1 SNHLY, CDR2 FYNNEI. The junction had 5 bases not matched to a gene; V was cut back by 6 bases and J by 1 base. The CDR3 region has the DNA TGTGCCAGCAGGCTTAGCGGGAAATCCTACGAGCAGTACTTC. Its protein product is CASRLSGKSYEQYF.

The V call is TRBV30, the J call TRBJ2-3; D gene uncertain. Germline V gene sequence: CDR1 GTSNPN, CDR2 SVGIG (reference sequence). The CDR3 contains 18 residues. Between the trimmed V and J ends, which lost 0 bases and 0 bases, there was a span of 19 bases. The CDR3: CAWSVDVRRGRSTDTQYF. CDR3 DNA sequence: TGTGCCTGGAGTGTGGATGTTCGGCGCGGACGAAGCACAGATACGCAGTATTTT.

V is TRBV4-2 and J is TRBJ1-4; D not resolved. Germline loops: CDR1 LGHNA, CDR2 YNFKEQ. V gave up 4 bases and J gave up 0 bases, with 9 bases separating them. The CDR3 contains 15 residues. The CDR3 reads CASSRAPATNEKLFF. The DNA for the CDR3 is TGTGCCAGCAGCCGGGCGCCCGCAACTAATGAAAAACTGTTTTTT.

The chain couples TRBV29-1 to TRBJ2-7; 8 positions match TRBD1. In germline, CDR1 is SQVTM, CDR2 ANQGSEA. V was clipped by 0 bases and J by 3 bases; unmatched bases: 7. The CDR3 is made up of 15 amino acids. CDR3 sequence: CSVEDDGQGDYEQYF. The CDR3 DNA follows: TGCAGCGTTGAAGATGATGGACAGGGAGACTACGAGCAGTACTTC.

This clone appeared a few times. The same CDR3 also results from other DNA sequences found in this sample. CDR3 region: CASSNPNTGELFF. The CDR3 DNA reads as TGTGCCAGTAGTAACCCAAATACCGGGGAGCTGTTTTTT. The gene calls are TRBV19 and TRBJ2-2; D is undetermined. This CDR3 contains 13 residues. Germline V CDR1 and CDR2: LNHDA, SQIVND (reference sequence). The V and J ends lost 4 bases and 5 bases respectively, with 8 bases between them. Based on the CDR3 plus reference TRBV19 and TRBJ2-2, the full variable domain is DGGITQSPKYLFRKEGQNVTLSCEQNLNHDAMYWYRQDPGQGLRLIYYSQIVNDFQKGDIAEGYSVSREKKESFPLTVTSAQKNPTAFYLCASSNPNTGELFFGEGSRLTVL.

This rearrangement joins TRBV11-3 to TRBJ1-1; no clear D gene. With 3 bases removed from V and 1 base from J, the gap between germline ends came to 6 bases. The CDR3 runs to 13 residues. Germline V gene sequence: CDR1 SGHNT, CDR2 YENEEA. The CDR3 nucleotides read TGTGCCAGCAGCTTTCAGGAGAACACTGAAGCTTTCTTT. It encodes CASSFQENTEAFF.

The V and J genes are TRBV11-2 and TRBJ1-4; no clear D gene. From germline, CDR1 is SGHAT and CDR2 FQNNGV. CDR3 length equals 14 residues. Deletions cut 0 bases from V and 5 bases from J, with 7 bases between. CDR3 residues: CASSLDPENEKLFF. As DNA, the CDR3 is TGTGCCAGCAGCTTAGATCCAGAGAATGAAAAACTGTTTTTT.